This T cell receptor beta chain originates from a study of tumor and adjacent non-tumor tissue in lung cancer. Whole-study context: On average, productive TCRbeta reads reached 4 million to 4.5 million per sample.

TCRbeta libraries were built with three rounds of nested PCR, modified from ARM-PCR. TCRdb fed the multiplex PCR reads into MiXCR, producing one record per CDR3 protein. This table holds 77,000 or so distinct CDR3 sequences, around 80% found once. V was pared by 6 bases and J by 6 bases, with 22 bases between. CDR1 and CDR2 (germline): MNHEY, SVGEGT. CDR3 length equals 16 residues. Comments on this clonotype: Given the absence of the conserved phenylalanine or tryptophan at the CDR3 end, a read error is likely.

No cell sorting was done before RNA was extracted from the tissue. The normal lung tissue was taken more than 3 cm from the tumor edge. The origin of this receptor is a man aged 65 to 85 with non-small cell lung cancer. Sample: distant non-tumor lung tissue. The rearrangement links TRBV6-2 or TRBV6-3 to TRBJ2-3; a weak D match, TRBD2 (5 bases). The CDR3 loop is CASSPSEERWWDTQYC. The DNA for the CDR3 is TGTGCCAGCAGCCCGTCCGAGGAGCGGTGGTGGGATACGCAGTATTGT.